This T cell receptor (beta chain) originates from a study of regulatory T cells in long-lasting Graves disease. In its sample, this clonotype was seen a few times. Time point reported: persistent/refractory GD, antithyroid drugs over 5 years with positive TRAb. Extracted RNA from PBMCs served as the source of the TCR library. HTBI primers from iRepertoire and Arm-PCR of CDR3 regions yielded the TCR beta libraries. TCRdb reprocessed the multiplex PCR reads via MiXCR and lists one record per CDR3 protein. The sample has about 470,000 distinct CDR3 sequences; 20% are singletons. Germline V gives CDR1 SGHAT, CDR2 FQNNGV. V shed 8 bases, J shed 3 bases, and the junction held 5 bases outside the gene matches. This CDR3 has 13 amino acids.

The input for sequencing was peripheral blood mononuclear cells (PBMCs), taken when the disease was refractory, from a patient treated with antithyroid drugs. The receptor's source is a female donor with Graves disease. The chain couples TRBV11-2 to TRBJ2-7; 9 bases align to TRBD2. CDR3 nucleotides: TGTGCCAGCCGACTAGCGGCAGTCTACGAGCAGTACTTC. Amino acids: CASRLAAVYEQYF.